These 3 T cell receptor beta chains share one sample of origin, sequenced in a study of T cell responses to AZD1222 COVID-19 vaccine. Assay used: immunoSEQ multiplex PCR; TCRdb lists only in-frame clones, some missing. This sample yields around 110,000 clones, of which approximately 85% are seen a single time; approximately 4% belongs to the top ten. Sequenced material: peripheral blood, taken on day 0 of MenACWY control vaccination. These receptors were obtained from an adult in good health.

The CDR3: CASKTLPSPYEKLFF. The DNA for the CDR3 is TGTGCCAGTAAGACGTTGCCGTCCCCTTATGAAAAACTGTTTTTT. J is TRBJ1-4 and V is TRBV19; D gene unclear. The V end was cut by 7 bases, the J end by 6 bases, with 18 bases between. The germline V gene has CDR1 LNHDA and CDR2 SQIVND (reference sequence). The CDR3 has 15 amino acids.

The CDR3 region is CASSPLQGSPNYGYTF. CDR3 bases: TGTGCCAGCAGCCCTTTACAGGGCTCTCCTAACTATGGCTACACCTTC. V and J are TRBV7-9 and TRBJ1-2; perhaps TRBD1 as D (6 bases). The V end was cut by 5 bases, the J end by 0 bases, with 16 bases between. CDR1 SEHNR and CDR2 FQNEAQ come from the germline V gene (reference sequence). The CDR3 loop spans 16 amino acids.

The CDR3 region has the DNA TGTGCCAGCAGCGTCATTAGGGATAATATTGAAAACACCATATATTTT. Its protein product is CASSVIRDNIENTIYF. The chain couples TRBV7-8 to TRBJ1-3, with D unresolved. Looked up from germline, CDR1 is SGHVS and CDR2 is FQNEAQ. The V end was cut by 5 bases, the J end by 6 bases, with 20 bases between. This CDR3 comprises 16 residues.